This is a list of T cell receptor beta chains from one sample in a study of T cells in Graves' hyperthyroidism and ophthalmopathy. MiXCR was run by TCRdb on the multiplex PCR reads, yielding one entry per CDR3 protein. Among 250,000 or so distinct CDR3 sequences listed, more than 12% were seen once. Sequencing was carried out using blood. The receptor source for this set is a middle-aged woman with Graves' hyperthyroidism that later progressed to Graves' ophthalmopathy. Both conserved end residues are part of each CDR3. The order of the fields is D gene, clone size, CDR3 length, J gene, V gene, CDR3 DNA, CDR3 protein. A D gene is named only where the DNA matches it firmly. Not all rows give a size; the values are once, few, many and, for expanded clones, a class.

>-|many|15|TRBJ2-7|TRBV7-9
TGTGCCAGCAGCTCACTGGGGATCAGACCCTACGAGCAGTACTTC
CASSSLGIRPYEQYF
>TRBD2|-|17|TRBJ2-5|TRBV20-1
TGCAGTGCTAGAGATACTAGACTAGCGGGGGGTGTGGAGACCCAGTACTTC
CSARDTRLAGGVETQYF
>TRBD1|many|11|TRBJ2-7|TRBV28
TGTGCCAGCAGCTCGGACAGGGTACAGTACTTC
CASSSDRVQYF
>TRBD1|many|15|TRBJ1-1|TRBV5-8
TGTGCCAGCAGGCGCGACGGGACAGGGAACACTGAAGCTTTCTTT
CASRRDGTGNTEAFF
>TRBD2|many|13|TRBJ2-3|TRBV30
TGTGCCTGGAGTAGCGGGGGCACAGATACGCAGTATTTT
CAWSSGGTDTQYF
>-|-|12|TRBJ2-3|TRBV13
TGTGCCAGCAGCTTAGAACCAGATACGCAGTATTTT
CASSLEPDTQYF
>-|many|13|TRBJ2-1|TRBV29-1
TGCAGCGTCGAAACGGCATCCTACAATGAGCAGTTCTTC
CSVETASYNEQFF
>-|-|15|TRBJ2-6|TRBV7-9
TGTGCCAGCAGCTTACAAGGGGCTGGGGCCAACGTCCTGACTTTC
CASSLQGAGANVLTF
>-|few|12|TRBJ1-1|TRBV20-1
TGCAGTGCTAGTTATAACGCGCGGGACGCTTTCTTT
CSASYNARDAFF
>-|many|15|TRBJ2-5|TRBV6-1
TGTGCCAGCAGTTCCCCGCATTTCGGGGAAGAGACCCAGTACTTC
CASSSPHFGEETQYF
>-|many|14|TRBJ2-7|TRBV2
TGTGCCAGCCGCGGGATCCGCGGGAACTACGAGCAGTACTTC
CASRGIRGNYEQYF
>-|-|14|TRBJ1-1|TRBV5-4
TGTGCCAGCAGCTTCATCCCCATGAACACTGAAGCTTTCTTT
CASSFIPMNTEAFF
>TRBD2|many|19|TRBJ2-7|TRBV7-9
TGTGCCAGCACCGAGGTGGGGCTAGCGGGAGGCGGTAGTGAGAACGAGCAGTACTTC
CASTEVGLAGGGSENEQYF
>-|many|12|TRBJ2-1|TRBV28
TGTGCCAGCAGTTTACCCTACAATGAGCAGTTCTTC
CASSLPYNEQFF
>-|few|13|TRBJ2-7|TRBV20-1
TGCAGTGCTAGAGACGACAGGTGGTACGAGCAGTACTTC
CSARDDRWYEQYF
>-|many|16|TRBJ2-2|TRBV28
TGTGCCAGCAGTCGGCCCGGGACTGCCAACACCGGGGAGCTGTTTTTT
CASSRPGTANTGELFF
>-|many|12|TRBJ2-7|TRBV20-1
TGCAGTGCCGTCCATCCATATAACGAGCAGTACTTC
CSAVHPYNEQYF
>TRBD2|many|15|TRBJ2-5|TRBV27
TGTGCCAGCAGACGGGGCCCTAGCGGCCAAGAGACCCAGTACTTC
CASRRGPSGQETQYF
>-|few|9|TRBJ1-6|TRBV6-1
TGTGCCAGCACCCTCCCCCTCCACTTT
CASTLPLHF
>-|-|18|TRBJ1-2|TRBV30
TGTGCCTGGATCGGGCGGGAGGCAGGGAAGGGGGCTAACTATGGCTACACCTTC
CAWIGREAGKGANYGYTF
>-|many|17|TRBJ2-2|TRBV2
TGTGCCAGCAGTGAACGGGCCAGCGCGTCCCTCACCGGGGAGCTGTTTTTT
CASSERASASLTGELFF
>-|many|16|TRBJ2-3|TRBV9
TGTGCCAGCAGCTTGAGCGAGCGTGGCGACACAGATACGCAGTATTTT
CASSLSERGDTDTQYF
>-|many|16|TRBJ1-1|TRBV3-1
TGTGCCAGCAGCCAATCGGCCAGTTGGGGGAACACTGAAGCTTTCTTT
CASSQSASWGNTEAFF
>TRBD2|many|16|TRBJ2-1|TRBV11-2
TGTGCCAGCAGCTTAGCAGCTAGCGGGAGGTACAATGAGCAGTTCTTC
CASSLAASGRYNEQFF
>-|many|17|TRBJ1-6|TRBV28
TGTGCCAGCAGTCTGGCGTTGCGGGGCGCGGGAGGATCACCCCTCCACTTT
CASSLALRGAGGSPLHF
>TRBD2|many|15|TRBJ2-1|TRBV7-6
TGTGCCAGCAGCTTAATTGCTAGCGGGAGGAATGAGCAGTTCTTC
CASSLIASGRNEQFF
>-|many|13|TRBJ2-6|TRBV7-3
TGTGCCAGCAGCCTAACGGAGGCCAACGTCCTGACTTTC
CASSLTEANVLTF
>-|-|15|TRBJ2-5|TRBV4-2
TGTGCCAACCCGTCGTCGGGCACCGTACAAGGGACCCAGTACTTC
CANPSSGTVQGTQYF
>-|many|14|TRBJ2-7|TRBV24-1
TGTGCCACCAGTGATTTGGCCGGAACCTACGAGCAGTACTTC
CATSDLAGTYEQYF
>-|-|14|TRBJ2-7|TRBV9
TGTGCCAGCAGCCGACGGACCCAAGCGGATGAGCAGTACTTC
CASSRRTQADEQYF
>-|-|12|TRBJ2-1|TRBV24-1
TGTGCCACCAGTGGGGCGGAGGGGGAGCAGTTCTTC
CATSGAEGEQFF
>-|many|13|TRBJ2-7|TRBV12-3/TRBV12-4
TGTGCCAGCAGTAGGACTACCACCTACGAGCAGTACTTC
CASSRTTTYEQYF
>-|many|17|TRBJ2-1|TRBV4-1
TGCGCCAGCAGCCAATATAATACTAGACCTCCCTACAATGAGCAGTTCTTC
CASSQYNTRPPYNEQFF
>-|many|18|TRBJ2-3|TRBV12-3/TRBV12-4
TGTGCCAGCAGTTTAGTTGTGAACAGGGTCTACAGCACAGATACGCAGTATTTT
CASSLVVNRVYSTDTQYF
>TRBD1|once|15|TRBJ1-2|TRBV27
TGTGCCAGCAGTTCCGTACGGACAGGGCGGGTCGGCTACACCTTC
CASSSVRTGRVGYTF
>TRBD1|many|12|TRBJ2-7|TRBV20-1
TGCAGTATAGGACAGGGCGCCTCCGAGCAGTACTTC
CSIGQGASEQYF
>TRBD2|many|14|TRBJ2-1|TRBV10-3
TGTGCCATCAGGGAGCGGGAAAATAACAATGAGCAGTTCTTC
CAIRERENNNEQFF
>-|many|14|TRBJ1-2|TRBV20-1
TGCAGTGTTAGGACCTGGCAGGACACTTATGGCTACACCTTC
CSVRTWQDTYGYTF
>-|many|15|TRBJ2-3|TRBV3-1
TGTGCCAGCAGCCAAGATCAGGGACGCACAGATACGCAGTATTTT
CASSQDQGRTDTQYF
>-|-|12|TRBJ1-1|TRBV20-1
TGCAGTGCTATAATTGGGGGCACTGAAGCTTTCTTT
CSAIIGGTEAFF
>-|many|13|TRBJ1-5|TRBV15
TGTGCCACCAGCGGCAGGGGTGATCAGCCCCAGCATTTT
CATSGRGDQPQHF
>-|many|15|TRBJ2-2|TRBV19
TGTGCCAGTAGTACCGGGACTGAGAACACCGGGGAGCTGTTTTTT
CASSTGTENTGELFF
>TRBD2|-|18|TRBJ2-1|TRBV7-6
TGTGCCAGCAGCTTAGTGCCGGGGTGGCGGGAGATTTACAATGAGCAGTTCTTC
CASSLVPGWREIYNEQFF
>-|many|14|TRBJ1-1|TRBV6-1
TGTGCCAGCAGTCGTGCCCGGGGGAACACTGAAGCTTTCTTT
CASSRARGNTEAFF
>TRBD2|many|16|TRBJ2-3|TRBV29-1
TGCAGCGTTCCCGGACTAGCGGGAGGGCCAGCAGATACGCAGTATTTT
CSVPGLAGGPADTQYF
>-|many|14|TRBJ2-2|TRBV5-1
TGCGCCAGCAGCTTGCAATCGAACACCGGGGAGCTGTTTTTT
CASSLQSNTGELFF
>-|-|15|TRBJ2-1|TRBV3-1
TGTGCCAGCAGCCTCGGGACGGCCCCCTACAATGAGCAGTTCTTC
CASSLGTAPYNEQFF
>TRBD1|many|15|TRBJ1-6|TRBV5-1
TGCGCCAGCAGCCCGACAGGGAGGAATAATTCACCCCTCCACTTT
CASSPTGRNNSPLHF
>-|many|14|TRBJ2-1|TRBV11-2
TGTGCCAGCAGCTTTGGGGGATCCTCGAATGAGCAGTTCTTC
CASSFGGSSNEQFF